This paragraph reports one TCR beta chain. Antigen specificity is unknown. The data derive from a study of high-grade serous ovarian cancer treatment subgroups. For the study at large: Each sample yielded on average about 7,000 unique TCR beta rearrangements from approximately 15,000 reads. General study findings and limits: TCR relatedness rose with neoantigen level and trended with mutation load. CDR1 and CDR2 were left unanalyzed; analyses focused on CDR3. These tumor repertoires lack spatial information from bulk sequencing.

Sequencing was performed with immunoSEQ multiplex PCR; in TCRdb, only in-frame clones are kept and a portion is missing. Among 12,000 to 15,000 clones, less than 90% were seen once, and the ten largest hold 5% to 8%. Tumor tissue was taken before any definitive surgery or chemotherapy was given. Germline V gene sequence: CDR1 SGHVS, CDR2 FNYEAQ. V lost 5 bases to trimming and J lost 5 bases, with 10 bases between them. This CDR3 has 12 amino acids. The TCR sequence derives from a human donor with high-grade serous ovarian cancer. The specimen sequenced was tumor tissue. The rearrangement uses TRBV7-6 and TRBJ2-7; maybe TRBD1 (6 bases). CDR3 loop: CASSRTVDEQYF. CDR3 sequence (DNA): TGTGCCAGCAGCAGGACAGTGGACGAGCAGTACTTC.